The present T cell receptor beta chain was sequenced within a study of neoadjuvant anti-PD-1 for oral cavity cancer (TCRdb year 2021). For the study in its entirety: Three to four biweekly doses of nivolumab at 3 mg/kg were mostly administered to patients before curative-intent surgical resection. For patients who did not progress, a fourth nivolumab dose was given around day 43, followed by definitive surgical resection on days 50-56. Under RECIST 1.1, patients with complete response, partial response or stable disease were classed as responders, and patients with progression were classed as non-responders. The parent correlative cohort had 11 to 12 patients and a response rate of 25% to 35%.

V drops 0 bases and J drops 4 bases, leaving 10 bases in between. CDR1 and CDR2 are read off the germline V gene as LGHNA and YNFKEQ. The CDR3 runs 15 amino acids, cysteine and phenylalanine included. Only CDR3 DNA is held: 45 bases, read in frame from base 1. This clone was observed a few times. Its antigen has not been determined. Base qualities were left out, and no much larger clone turns up one base away. This specimen's time point label, interpreted: before neoadjuvant nivolumab. None of the patients had received prior systemic or radiation treatment, and all were newly diagnosed with stage II-IVA oral cavity squamous cell carcinoma. The cohort was made up of patients with locally advanced, HPV-negative oral cavity squamous cell carcinoma. No culture maintenance or expansion was done, as the peripheral blood mononuclear cells went straight to analysis. Samples came from a longitudinal correlative study of a single-arm phase II trial of neoadjuvant nivolumab in oral cavity squamous cell carcinoma. Subject-matched pre- and post-treatment PBMCs and tumors from three responders and three non-responders underwent genomic DNA-based TCRbeta sequencing. Peripheral blood mononuclear cells were drawn once before nivolumab treatment and a second time after treatment, when surgery took place. The Maxwell RSC DNA from Cells kit was used to extract genomic DNA from PBMCs.

What the work shows at the level of the full study, not this receptor alone: Only three patients per response group were included in the TCR analyses, and larger cohorts for validation were called for by the authors. After neoadjuvant nivolumab, T cell clonality (Gini index) in PBMCs was significantly higher in non-responders than in responders. A higher pretreatment blood Treg/Th17 ratio correlated with both higher pretreatment blood TCRbeta clonality and lower post-treatment tumor TCRbeta clonality.

For deep sequencing, each PBMC sample was run in six replicates, with libraries mostly built from 400 to 550 ng of input genomic DNA. The immunoSEQ hsTCRbeta kit was used to prepare TCRbeta libraries, following the manufacturer's instructions. The finished libraries were brought together in one pool at 2.5 to 3 nM, which was then read using an Illumina NovaSeq 6000 S4 flow cell. The source study handled its data this way. The immunoSEQ Analyzer was used for raw data preprocessing and quality control. The analysis was limited to productive rearrangements, and each clonotype was defined by a unique CDR3 amino acid sequence. Repertoire clonality was estimated as the Gini-Simpson index, computed with the R package tcR. Gini indices were compared with Student's t test, and associations with tumor size change were assessed by Pearson correlation. Entries here come from immuneACCESS through TCRdb and include only in-frame sequences with V and J called. Some clones fail to appear in such tables; in the studies checked, an unresolved V gene covers under half of the shortfall, and the cause of the remainder is unknown. The V and J calls and clone size are taken from that table; D and trimming were inferred from the DNA. This sample has 80,000 to 95,000 clones in its table, and around 80% of those were observed once. About 3.4% of the sample rests with the top ten.

This sequence originates from a person aged 40 to 85 with oral cavity squamous cell carcinoma. The V gene is TRBV4-2 and the J gene is TRBJ1-5, with the D gene not clear enough to name. This sample comprised PBMCs, obtained before nivolumab (anti-PD-1) treatment. The CDR3 loop reads CASSQDGLGNQPQHF. In nucleotides, the sequence is TGTGCCAGCAGCCAAGACGGTTTGGGTAATCAGCCCCAGCATTTT.